This TCR beta chain is from a study of early T cells in non-severe SARS-CoV-2 infection. At least ten counts were recorded for this clonotype. TCRdb reanalysed the 5' RACE reads using MiXCR and keeps one entry per CDR3 protein. The table lists 74,000 or so distinct CDR3 sequences, around 13% of them singletons. Germline V gene sequence: CDR1 LGHNA, CDR2 YSLEER. The J segment lost 4 bases and the V segment lost 4 bases, leaving 6 bases of the junction unmatched. This CDR3 has 14 amino acids. Sequenced sample: whole blood. The sequence was obtained from an adult who was a healthcare worker with PCR-confirmed SARS-CoV-2 infection or an uninfected control (not recorded which). This chain connects TRBV4-3 to TRBJ1-1; 7 bases map to TRBD1. The CDR3 loop is CASSPTGEGTEAFF. CDR3 DNA sequence: TGCGCCAGCAGCCCCACAGGGGAGGGCACTGAAGCTTTCTTT.